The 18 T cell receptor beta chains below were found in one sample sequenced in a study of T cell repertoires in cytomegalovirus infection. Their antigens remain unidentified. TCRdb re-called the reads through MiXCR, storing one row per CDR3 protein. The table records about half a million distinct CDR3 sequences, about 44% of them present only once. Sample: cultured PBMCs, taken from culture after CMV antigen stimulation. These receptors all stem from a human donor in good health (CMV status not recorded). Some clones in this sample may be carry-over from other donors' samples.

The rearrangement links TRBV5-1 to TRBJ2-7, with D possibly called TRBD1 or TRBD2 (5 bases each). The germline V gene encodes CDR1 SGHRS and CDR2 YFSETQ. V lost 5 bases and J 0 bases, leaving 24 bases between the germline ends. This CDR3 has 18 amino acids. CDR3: CASRPTGSSGRYSYEQYF. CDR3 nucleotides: TGCGCCAGCAGGCCTACAGGTTCCAGCGGCCGATACTCCTACGAGCAGTACTTC.

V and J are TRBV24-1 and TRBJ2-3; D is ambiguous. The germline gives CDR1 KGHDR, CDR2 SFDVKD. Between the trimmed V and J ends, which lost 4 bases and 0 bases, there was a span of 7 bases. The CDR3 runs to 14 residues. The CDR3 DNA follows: TGTGCCACCAGTGAGAAGGGAAGCACAGATACGCAGTATTTT. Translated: CATSEKGSTDTQYF.

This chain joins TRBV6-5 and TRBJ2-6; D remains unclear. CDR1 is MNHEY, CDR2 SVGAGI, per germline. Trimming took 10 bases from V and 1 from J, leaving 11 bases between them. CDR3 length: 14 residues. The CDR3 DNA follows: TGTGCCACCAGGCCAGCATCTGGGGCCAACGTCCTGACTTTC. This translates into CATRPASGANVLTF.

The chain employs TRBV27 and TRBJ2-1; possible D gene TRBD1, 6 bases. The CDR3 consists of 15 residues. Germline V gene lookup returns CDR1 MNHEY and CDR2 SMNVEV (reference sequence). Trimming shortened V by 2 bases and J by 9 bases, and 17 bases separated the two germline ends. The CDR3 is CASSLRSGVGFEQFF. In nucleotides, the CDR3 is TGTGCCAGCAGTTTAAGATCAGGGGTGGGATTTGAGCAGTTCTTC.

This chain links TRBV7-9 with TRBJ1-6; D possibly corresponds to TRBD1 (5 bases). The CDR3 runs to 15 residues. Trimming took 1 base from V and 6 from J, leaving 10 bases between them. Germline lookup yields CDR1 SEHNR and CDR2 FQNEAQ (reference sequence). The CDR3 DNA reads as TGTGCCAGCAGCTTAGGTCCGGGGACTAATTCACCCCTCCACTTT. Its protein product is CASSLGPGTNSPLHF.

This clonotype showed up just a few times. This CDR3 is CASSSIPDTQYF. CDR3 coding DNA: TGTGCCAGCAGCTCAATACCAGATACGCAGTATTTT. V usage is TRBV7-2 and J usage is TRBJ2-3; no clear D. V shed 4 bases and J shed 4 bases, with 6 bases lying between them. Looked up from germline, CDR1 is SGHTA and CDR2 is FQGNSA. The CDR3 has 12 residues.

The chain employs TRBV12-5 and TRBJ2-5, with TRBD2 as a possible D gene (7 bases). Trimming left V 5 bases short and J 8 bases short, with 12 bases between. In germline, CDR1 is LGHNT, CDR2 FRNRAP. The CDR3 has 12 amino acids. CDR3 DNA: TGTGCTAGTGGTCCAGCGGGACAAACCCAGTACTTC. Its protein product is CASGPAGQTQYF.

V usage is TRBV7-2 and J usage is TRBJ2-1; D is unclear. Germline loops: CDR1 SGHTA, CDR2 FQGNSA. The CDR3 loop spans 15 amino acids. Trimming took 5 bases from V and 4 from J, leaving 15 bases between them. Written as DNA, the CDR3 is TGTGCCAGCAGCCGCGAGGCTATTTCTTACAATGAGCAGTTCTTC. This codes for CASSREAISYNEQFF.

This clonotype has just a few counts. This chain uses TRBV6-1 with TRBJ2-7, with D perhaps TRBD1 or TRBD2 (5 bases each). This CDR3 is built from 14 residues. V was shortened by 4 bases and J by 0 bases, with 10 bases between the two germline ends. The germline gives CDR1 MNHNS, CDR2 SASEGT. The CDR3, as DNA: TGTGCCAGCAGTGGGGACCGGGTCTCCTACGAGCAGTACTTC. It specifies CASSGDRVSYEQYF.

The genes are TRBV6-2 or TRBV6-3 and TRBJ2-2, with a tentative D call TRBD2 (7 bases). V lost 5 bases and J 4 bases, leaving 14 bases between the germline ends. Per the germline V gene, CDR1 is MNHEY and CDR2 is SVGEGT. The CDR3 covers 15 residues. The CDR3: CASSRGGRITGELFF. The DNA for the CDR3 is TGTGCCAGCAGTAGGGGGGGCCGTATCACCGGGGAGCTGTTTTTT.

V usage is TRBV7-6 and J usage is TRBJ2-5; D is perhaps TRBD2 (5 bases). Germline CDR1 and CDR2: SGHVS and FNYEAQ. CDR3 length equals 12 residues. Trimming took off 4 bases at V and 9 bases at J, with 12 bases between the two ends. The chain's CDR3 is CASSSLRGPQYF. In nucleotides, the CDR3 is TGTGCCAGCAGCTCCCTCCGAGGGCCCCAGTACTTC.

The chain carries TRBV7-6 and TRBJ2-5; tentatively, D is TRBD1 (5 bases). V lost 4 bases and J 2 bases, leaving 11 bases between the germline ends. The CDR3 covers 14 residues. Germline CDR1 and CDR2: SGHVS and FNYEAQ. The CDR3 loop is CASSSDTRQETQYF. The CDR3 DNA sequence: TGTGCCAGCAGCTCGGACACAAGACAAGAGACCCAGTACTTC.

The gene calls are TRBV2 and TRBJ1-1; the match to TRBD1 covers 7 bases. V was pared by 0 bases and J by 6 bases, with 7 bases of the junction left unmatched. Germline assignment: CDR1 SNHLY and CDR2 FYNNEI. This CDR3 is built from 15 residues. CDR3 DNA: TGTGCCAGCAGTGAAGCGCGAGGGCAGGGGGCTGAAGCTTTCTTT. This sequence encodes CASSEARGQGAEAFF.

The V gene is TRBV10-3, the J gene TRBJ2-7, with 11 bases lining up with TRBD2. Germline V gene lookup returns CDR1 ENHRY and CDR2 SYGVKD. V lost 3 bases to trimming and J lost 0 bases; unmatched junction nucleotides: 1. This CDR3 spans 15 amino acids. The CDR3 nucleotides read TGTGCCATCAGTGATACTAGCGGGAGCTCCTACGAGCAGTACTTC. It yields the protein CAISDTSGSSYEQYF.

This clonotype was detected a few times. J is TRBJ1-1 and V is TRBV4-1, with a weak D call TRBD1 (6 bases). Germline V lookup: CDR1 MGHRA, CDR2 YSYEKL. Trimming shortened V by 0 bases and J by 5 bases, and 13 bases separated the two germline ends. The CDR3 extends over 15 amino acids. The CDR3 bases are TGCGCCAGCAGCCAAGATATCGGGGGCACAACTGAAGCTTTCTTT. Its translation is CASSQDIGGTTEAFF.

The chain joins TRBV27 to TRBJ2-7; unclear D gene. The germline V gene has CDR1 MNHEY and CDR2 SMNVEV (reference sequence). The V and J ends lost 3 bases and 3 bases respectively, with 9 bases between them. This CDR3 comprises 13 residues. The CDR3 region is CASSLSPDYEQYF. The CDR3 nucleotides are TGTGCCAGCAGTTTGTCCCCTGACTACGAGCAGTACTTC.

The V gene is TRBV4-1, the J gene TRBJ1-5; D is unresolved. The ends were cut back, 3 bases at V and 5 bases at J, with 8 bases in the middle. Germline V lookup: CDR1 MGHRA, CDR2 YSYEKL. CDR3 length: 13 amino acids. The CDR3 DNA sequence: TGCGCCAGCAGCCAGATTGGGCATCAGCCCCAGCATTTT. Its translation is CASSQIGHQPQHF.

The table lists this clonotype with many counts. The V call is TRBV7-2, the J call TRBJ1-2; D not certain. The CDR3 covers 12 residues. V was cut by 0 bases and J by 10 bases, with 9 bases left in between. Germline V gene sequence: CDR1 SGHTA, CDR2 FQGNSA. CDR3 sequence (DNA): TGTGCCAGCAGCTTAGCTTCTGGTTCCTACACCTTC. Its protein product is CASSLASGSYTF.